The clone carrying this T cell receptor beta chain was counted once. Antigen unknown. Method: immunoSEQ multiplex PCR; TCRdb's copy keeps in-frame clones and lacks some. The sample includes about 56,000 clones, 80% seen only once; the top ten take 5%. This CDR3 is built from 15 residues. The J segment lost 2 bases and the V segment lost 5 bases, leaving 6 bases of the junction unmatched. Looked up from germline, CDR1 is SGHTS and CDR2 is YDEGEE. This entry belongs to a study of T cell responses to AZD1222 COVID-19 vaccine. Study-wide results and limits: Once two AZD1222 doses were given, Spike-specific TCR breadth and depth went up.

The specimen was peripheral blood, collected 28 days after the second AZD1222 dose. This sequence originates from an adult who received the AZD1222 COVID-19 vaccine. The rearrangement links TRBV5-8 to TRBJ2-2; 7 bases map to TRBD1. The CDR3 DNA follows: TGTGCCAGCAGACTACCAGGGGGAAACACCGGGGAGCTGTTTTTT. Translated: CASRLPGGNTGELFF.